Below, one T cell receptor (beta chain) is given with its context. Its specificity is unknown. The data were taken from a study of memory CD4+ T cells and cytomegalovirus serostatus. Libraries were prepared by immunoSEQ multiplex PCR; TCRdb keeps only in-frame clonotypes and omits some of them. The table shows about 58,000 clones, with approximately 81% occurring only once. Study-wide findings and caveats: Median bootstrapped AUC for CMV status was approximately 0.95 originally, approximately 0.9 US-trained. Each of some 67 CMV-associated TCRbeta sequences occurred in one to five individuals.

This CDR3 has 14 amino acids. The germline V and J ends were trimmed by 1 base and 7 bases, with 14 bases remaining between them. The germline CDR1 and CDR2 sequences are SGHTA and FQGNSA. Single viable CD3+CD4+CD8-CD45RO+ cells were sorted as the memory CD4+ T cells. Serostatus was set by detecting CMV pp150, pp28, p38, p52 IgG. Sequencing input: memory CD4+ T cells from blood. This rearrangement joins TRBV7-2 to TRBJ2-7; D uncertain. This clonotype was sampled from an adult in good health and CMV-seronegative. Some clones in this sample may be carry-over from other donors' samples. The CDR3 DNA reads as TGTGCCAGCAGCTTAGGACATTCTGTGAGGGAGCAGTACTTC. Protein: CASSLGHSVREQYF.